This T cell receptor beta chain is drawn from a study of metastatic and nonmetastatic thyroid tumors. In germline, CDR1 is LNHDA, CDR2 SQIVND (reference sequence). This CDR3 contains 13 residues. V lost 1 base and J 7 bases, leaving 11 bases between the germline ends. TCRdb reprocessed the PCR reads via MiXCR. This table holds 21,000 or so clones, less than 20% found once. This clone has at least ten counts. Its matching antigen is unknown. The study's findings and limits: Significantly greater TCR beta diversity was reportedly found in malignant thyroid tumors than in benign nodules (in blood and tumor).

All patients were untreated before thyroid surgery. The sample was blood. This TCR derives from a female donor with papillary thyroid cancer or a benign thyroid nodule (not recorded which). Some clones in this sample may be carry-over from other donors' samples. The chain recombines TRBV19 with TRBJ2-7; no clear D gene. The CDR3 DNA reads TGTGCCAGTAGTATAGTCGCTGTAGGGGAGCAGTACTTC. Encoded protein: CASSIVAVGEQYF.